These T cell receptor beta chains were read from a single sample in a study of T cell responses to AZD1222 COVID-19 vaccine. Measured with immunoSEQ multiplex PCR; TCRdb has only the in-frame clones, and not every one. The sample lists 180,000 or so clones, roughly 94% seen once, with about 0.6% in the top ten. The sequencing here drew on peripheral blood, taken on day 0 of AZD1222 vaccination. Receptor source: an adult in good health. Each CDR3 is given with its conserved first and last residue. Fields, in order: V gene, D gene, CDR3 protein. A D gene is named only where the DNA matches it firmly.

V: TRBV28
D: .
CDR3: CASSPLGATGTTEAFF

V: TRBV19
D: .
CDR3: CASRTASGNTIYF

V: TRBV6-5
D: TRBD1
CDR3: CASRGTGRDQPQHF

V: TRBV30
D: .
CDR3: CAWSVLDTQYF

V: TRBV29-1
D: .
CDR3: CSVGPGGTEAFF

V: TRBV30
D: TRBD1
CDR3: CAWSSGTGKSPLHF

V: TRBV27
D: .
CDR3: CASFPGGRRNTEAFF

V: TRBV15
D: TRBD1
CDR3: CATSARTGTEAFF

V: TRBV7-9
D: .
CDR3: CASSLGRGTLYEQYF

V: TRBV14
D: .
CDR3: CASSQVGRGVGGYTF

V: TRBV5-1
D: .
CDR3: CASSFGGPNTGELFF

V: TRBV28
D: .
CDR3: CASSTSATGNYGYTF

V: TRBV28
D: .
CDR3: CASSLSHYGYTF

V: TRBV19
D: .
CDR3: CASSIDFRGWGTEAFF

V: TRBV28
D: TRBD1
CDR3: CASSAEGQAWGQPQHF

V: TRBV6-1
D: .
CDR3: CASSESGGPSYTEAFF

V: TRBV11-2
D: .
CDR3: CASSLGLYSYNEQFF

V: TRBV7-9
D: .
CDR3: CASSLGQGNTEAFF

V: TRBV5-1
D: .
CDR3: CASSLGGGGGYTF

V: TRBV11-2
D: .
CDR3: CASSSWGGKETQYF

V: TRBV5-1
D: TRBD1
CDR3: CASSLEGQGREKLFF

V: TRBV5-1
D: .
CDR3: CASSLGRSGANVLTF

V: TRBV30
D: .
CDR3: CAWSVLKRGNSPLHF

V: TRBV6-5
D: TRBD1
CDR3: CASRGQGAGPQHF

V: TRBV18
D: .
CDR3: CASSPGGSIDSPLHF

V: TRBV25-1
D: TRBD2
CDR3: CASSPRTSGSLYEQYF

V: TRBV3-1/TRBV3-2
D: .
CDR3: CASSQVSYPRATDTEAFF

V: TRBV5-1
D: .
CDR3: CASSLAVGENSPLHF

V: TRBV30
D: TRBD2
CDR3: CAWSLSGDTDTQYF

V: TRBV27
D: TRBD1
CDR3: CASSSSRGLFEAFF

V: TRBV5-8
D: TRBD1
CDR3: CASSPLGTANTEAFF

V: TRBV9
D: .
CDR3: CASSVGLSQEAFF

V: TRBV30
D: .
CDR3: CAWNLRVAKNIQYF

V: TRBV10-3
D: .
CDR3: CAISDNQKNSNGYTF

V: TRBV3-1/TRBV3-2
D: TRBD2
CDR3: CASSLISGSTDNEQFF

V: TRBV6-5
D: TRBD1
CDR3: CANRGTEAFF

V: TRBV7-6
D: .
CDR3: CASSLNREQYF

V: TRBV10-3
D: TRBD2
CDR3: CAISESPQGSGSFNEQFF

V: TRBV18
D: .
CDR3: CASSPGRSDNQPQHF

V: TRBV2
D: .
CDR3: CASRGGENTGELFF

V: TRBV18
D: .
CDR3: CASSPPSEETQYF

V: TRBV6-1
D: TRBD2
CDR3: CASSERREGPYNEQFF

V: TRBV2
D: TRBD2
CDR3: CASRPPGLVLETQYF

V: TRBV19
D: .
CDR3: CASSIGYSGGTNEQFF

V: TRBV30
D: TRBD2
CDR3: CAWTPLFVASGRYEQYF

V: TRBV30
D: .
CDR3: CAWGAGVNTEAFF

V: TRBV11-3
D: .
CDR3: CASSPGPRVAEAFF

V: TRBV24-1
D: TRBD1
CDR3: CATGWTGVSYNEQFF

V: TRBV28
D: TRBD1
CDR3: CASSTGQGREETQYF

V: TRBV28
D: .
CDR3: CASERMGEQFF

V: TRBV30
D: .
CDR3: CAWTRGVGGELFF

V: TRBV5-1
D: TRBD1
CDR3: CASSPKGAGTDYYGYTF

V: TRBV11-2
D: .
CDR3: CASSSGVGIEQYF